The 10 T cell receptor beta chains below come from one sample, sequenced in a study of T cells in Graves' hyperthyroidism and ophthalmopathy. Regions amplified from RNA transcripts were the TCR beta CDR3 regions. An initial round of RT-PCR targeting the TCR CDR3 relied on the HTBI primer set. TCRdb ran MiXCR on the multiplex PCR reads and lists one entry per CDR3 protein. Of a few hundred thousand distinct CDR3 sequences listed, about 15% were seen once; the top ten hold about 30%. Material: blood. These receptor sequences come from a woman aged 25 to 45 with Graves' hyperthyroidism.

A remark on this clonotype: Since a much larger clone is just one base distant, this may be a read error. The V call is TRBV20-1, the J call TRBJ2-7, with a weak D call TRBD2 (5 bases). CDR1 is DFQATT and CDR2 is SNEGSKA in the germline V gene (reference sequence). Trimming stripped 6 bases from V and 9 bases from J, with 27 bases between. The CDR3 extends over 15 amino acids. This CDR3 is CSAPILGIRGGGQYF. CDR3 sequence (DNA): TGCAGTGCACCAATCCTGGGAATCCGGGGTGGCGGGCAGTACTTC.

This clonotype was counted between two and nine times. The V gene is TRBV19, the J gene TRBJ2-3; D is unclear. This CDR3 comprises 13 residues. The germline CDR1 and CDR2 sequences are LNHDA and SQIVND (reference sequence). V was shortened by 0 bases and J by 9 bases, with 10 bases between the two germline ends. The CDR3 spells CASSIEDETTQYF. CDR3 nucleotide sequence: TGTGCCAGTAGTATAGAGGACGAAACGACGCAGTATTTT.

The V call is TRBV24-1, the J call TRBJ2-1, with 11 bases matching TRBD1. This CDR3 region has 17 residues. Germline trimming cut 5 bases from V and 4 bases from J; bases unmatched to any gene: 9. The germline gives CDR1 KGHDR, CDR2 SFDVKD. In DNA, the CDR3 is TGTGCCACCAGTGGCTCGGACAGGGGGCGGAATTACAATGAGCAGTTCTTC. This gives the protein CATSGSDRGRNYNEQFF.

As to this clonotype: A much larger clone differs by one base, so this may be a read error. The chain is built from TRBV30 and TRBJ1-1; a weak D match, TRBD1 (5 bases). The CDR3 has 13 residues. Germline values: CDR1 GTSNPN, CDR2 SVGIG (reference sequence). CDR3 protein: CAWSRGRSTEALF. In DNA form, the CDR3 reads TGTGCCTGGAGTCGGGGACGCAGCACTGAAGCTCTCTTT.

The CDR3 reads CAWGVAGGMFEQYF. The CDR3, as DNA: TGTGCCTGGGGGGTAGCGGGAGGAATGTTCGAGCAGTACTTC. This rearrangement joins TRBV30 to TRBJ2-7, with TRBD2 matching over 10 bases. CDR1 is GTSNPN, CDR2 SVGIG, per germline (reference sequence). The V segment lost 5 bases and the J segment 6 bases; nucleotides outside the gene matches: 10. The CDR3 contains 14 residues.

There are many counts of this clonotype. The chain employs TRBV29-1 and TRBJ1-2, with D perhaps TRBD1 (6 bases). CDR1 SQVTM and CDR2 ANQGSEA come from the germline V gene. The CDR3 covers 12 residues. With 3 bases removed from V and 4 bases from J, the gap between germline ends came to 9 bases. The CDR3 loop reads CSVDGGGYGYTF. The CDR3 DNA is TGCAGCGTTGACGGAGGGGGCTATGGCTACACCTTC.

The chain is built from TRBV29-1 and TRBJ1-1; 7 nucleotides agree with TRBD1. The CDR3 runs 12 residues. Trimming cost V 4 bases and J 5 bases; bases outside gene matches: 4. CDR1 is SQVTM and CDR2 is ANQGSEA in the germline V gene. The CDR3 sequence is CSVVRGQTEAFF. CDR3 coding DNA: TGCAGCGTTGTAAGGGGGCAGACTGAAGCTTTCTTT.

This clonotype occurred a few times. The chain has TRBV5-1 and TRBJ2-2; D is unclear. Trimming removed 6 bases at V and 7 bases at J, with 13 bases between. There are 13 residues in the CDR3. Per germline, CDR1 SGHRS and CDR2 YFSETQ. The CDR3 protein is CASTSIPGGELFF. The DNA for the CDR3 is TGCGCCAGCACATCAATCCCCGGCGGGGAGCTGTTTTTT.

The genes are TRBV5-6 and TRBJ2-3, with a possible D match to TRBD2 (6 bases). Between the trimmed V and J ends, which lost 4 bases and 6 bases, there was a span of 18 bases. CDR1 and CDR2 (germline): SGHDT, YYEEEE. This CDR3 contains 15 residues. CDR3 protein: CASSPAGGKGDTQYF. CDR3 sequence (DNA): TGTGCCAGCAGCCCGGCGGGCGGGAAGGGTGATACGCAGTATTTT.

This chain uses TRBV7-6 with TRBJ2-7; 13 nucleotides line up with TRBD2. Germline CDR1 SGHVS, CDR2 FNYEAQ. The V gene end was trimmed by 2 bases and the J gene end by 1 base; junction bases not matched to a gene: 11. This CDR3 contains 19 residues. In nucleotides, the CDR3 is TGTGCCAGCAGCTTAAATTCACCTACGGGACTAGCGGGATCCTACGAGCAGTACTTC. It codes for CASSLNSPTGLAGSYEQYF.